This T cell receptor beta chain was captured by sequencing in a study of a mutant IDH1 vaccine in newly diagnosed glioma. Study-level information: Vaccinations were initiated 4-6 weeks following radiotherapy alone, or were given together with temozolomide cycles. Patients' prior therapy spanned radiotherapy, temozolomide, or both; most underwent both.

Only in-frame clones appear in the TCRdb table, and some are missing; sequencing was by immunoSEQ multiplex PCR. The sample records roughly 51,000 clones, 75% to 85% being singletons. With regard to this clone: Its antigen remains unknown.

Specified time point: week 5, during vaccination. Each dose delivered 300 ug of mutant IDH1 20-mer peptide subcutaneously with imiquimod. Newly diagnosed WHO grade 3 or 4 IDH1-mutant, ATRX-lost astrocytomas were identified in the donors. Germline CDR1 reads MGHDK; CDR2 reads SYGVNS. Trimming removed 1 base from V and 6 bases from J, with 10 bases in between. This CDR3 is built from 13 residues. The TCR comes from a man between 25 and 39 years old with glioma. The specimen was PBMCs, collected from a glioma patient whose treatment included an IDH1 peptide vaccine. The genes are TRBV25-1 and TRBJ2-7; D is undetermined. The CDR3: CASSELGRLEQYF. Here the CDR3 DNA reads TGTGCCAGCAGTGAATTAGGCAGACTCGAGCAGTACTTC.